Shown below are 10 T cell receptor beta chains from a single sample sequenced in a study of shared clonotypes between healthy human individuals. The protocol was immunoSEQ multiplex PCR, while the TCRdb copy is restricted to in-frame clones and leaves out a portion. In the table there are about 380,000 clones, 96% of which are singletons. Sequencing was performed on memory CD8+ T cells sorted from blood. Indicated subset: CD45RO+ cells pooled with CCR7-negative TemRA cells. Receptor source: a man aged 25 to 45 in good health.

The chain recombines TRBV9 with TRBJ2-1; possible D gene TRBD2, 6 bases. V dropped 4 bases and J dropped 3 bases, with 17 bases sitting between them. The CDR3 is 16 residues long. Germline CDR1 SGDLS, CDR2 YYNGEE. CDR3 region: CASSRTGRRGYNEQFF. The CDR3 DNA follows: TGTGCCAGCAGCCGCACCGGGCGGAGGGGCTACAATGAGCAGTTCTTC.

V gene TRBV20-1 combines with J gene TRBJ2-7; D is unresolved. This CDR3 spans 10 amino acids. Germline CDR1 is DFQATT and CDR2 is SNEGSKA (reference sequence). V lost 5 bases and J lost 3, with 5 bases in between. CDR3 nucleotides: TGCAGTGCTTTAGACTACGAGCAGTACTTC. It yields the protein CSALDYEQYF.

In this sample, this clone turned up once. The sample has other DNA sequences that encode this CDR3 too. The V call is TRBV27, the J call TRBJ2-5; TRBD1 or TRBD2 may be the D gene (5 bases each). The CDR3 sequence is 14 residues long. The V gene's germline CDR1 is MNHEY and CDR2 SMNVEV (reference sequence). The V gene lost 0 bases and the J gene lost 5 bases, with 10 bases spanning the gap. The CDR3 region is CASSLSWGRETQYF. The CDR3 coding sequence is TGTGCCAGCAGTTTATCGTGGGGACGTGAGACCCAGTACTTC.

CDR3 nucleotide sequence: TGTGCCAGCAGCTCGTCTCCGTACAGGGGTTCTGGGGCCAACGTCCTGACTTTC. Its translation is CASSSSPYRGSGANVLTF. This chain uses TRBV5-5 with TRBJ2-6; 7 bases line up with TRBD1. The trim removed 3 bases at V and 1 base at J, leaving 10 bases unmatched. Germline CDR1 reads SGHKS; CDR2 reads YYEKEE (reference sequence). The CDR3 covers 18 residues.

The chain couples TRBV28 to TRBJ1-1; a possible D gene is TRBD1 (5 bases). V was trimmed by 6 bases and J by 6 bases, leaving 11 bases between them. The CDR3 is 12 amino acids. CDR1 and CDR2 (germline): MDHEN, SYDVKM. CDR3 sequence (DNA): TGTGCCAGCAGATACCAGGGCTCTGAAGCTTTCTTT. This codes for CASRYQGSEAFF.

The V and J genes are TRBV30 and TRBJ2-2; weak D call: TRBD2 (5 bases). The CDR3 loop spans 12 amino acids. Per germline, CDR1 GTSNPN and CDR2 SVGIG (reference sequence). The CDR3 DNA reads as TGTGGTAGAAGCGGGAACACCGGGGAGCTGTTTTTT. Translating gives CGRSGNTGELFF.

As regards this clone: A junction boundary mismatches the germline segment, possibly from a read error. The J gene is TRBJ2-1, the V gene TRBV7-7, with 12 bases that match TRBD2. The CDR3 is made up of 16 amino acids. Looked up from germline, CDR1 is SSHAT and CDR2 is FNYEAQ (reference sequence). The CDR3 protein is CASNPTRLAGVREQFF. In DNA, the CDR3 is TGTGCTAGCAACCCCACCCGACTAGCGGGAGTCCGGGAGCAGTTCTTC.

The chain recombines TRBV18 with TRBJ2-7; no firm D call. V was clipped by 3 bases and J by 5 bases, with 11 bases between them. The CDR3 loop spans 13 amino acids. The V gene's germline CDR1 is KGHSH and CDR2 LQKENI. The chain's CDR3 is CASSPNSQHEQYF. Here the CDR3 DNA reads TGTGCCAGCTCACCTAACTCCCAGCACGAGCAGTACTTC.

The chain combines TRBV5-5 with TRBJ2-7; D tentatively fits TRBD1 or TRBD2 (5 bases each). The CDR3 length is 14 residues. Germline lookup yields CDR1 SGHKS and CDR2 YYEKEE (reference sequence). The V end was cut by 6 bases, the J end by 2 bases, with 15 bases between. CDR3 DNA: TGTGCCAGCAAAGCAAGGGACGGCCCCTACGAGCAGTACTTC. Its protein product is CASKARDGPYEQYF.

The chain employs TRBV19 and TRBJ2-7, with 7 bases aligning to TRBD1. This CDR3 is 15 amino acids long. V shed 6 bases and J 7 bases; nucleotides not matched to a gene: 15. CDR1 and CDR2 (germline): LNHDA, SQIVND (reference sequence). The CDR3 sequence is CASSSALTGPREQYF. CDR3 nucleotides: TGTGCCAGTAGCAGTGCCTTGACAGGGCCGCGGGAGCAGTACTTC.